This T cell receptor (beta chain) came from a study of post-analysis software for immune sequencing data. Regarding this clonotype: Its matching antigen is unknown.

V trimming: 0 bases; J trimming: 7 bases; junction bases outside the gene matches: 5. The CDR3 has 14 residues. Germline V lookup: CDR1 DFQATT, CDR2 SNEGSKA (reference sequence). Regarding the study as a whole: The five TRBV segments detected at higher frequency in patients than in controls included TRBV5-6, TRBV5-1 and TRBV20-1. Normalized Chao1 diversity was significantly reduced in patients versus controls. Under the F measure, samples that were prepared in one batch clustered strongly together.

Unique molecular identifiers featured in each of the TCR beta cDNA libraries. With roughly 0.9 to 10 million T cells as the source, a few hundred thousand cDNA molecules resulted. One entry per CDR3 protein, called by TCRdb with MiXCR from the PCR reads. The data show hundreds of thousands of distinct CDR3 sequences, 53% seen once. Sequenced input: blood. The V call is TRBV20-1, the J call TRBJ2-1; 8 positions match TRBD2. This receptor was obtained from a girl aged 5-17 years with multiple sclerosis. This chain's CDR3 is CSAREISGVNEQFF. The CDR3 region has the DNA TGCAGTGCTAGAGAGATTAGCGGGGTAAATGAGCAGTTCTTC.